The rows below give T cell receptor beta chains drawn from one sample of a study of blood T cells in healthy people across ages. TCRdb redid the calling of the 5' RACE reads with MiXCR, one entry per CDR3 protein. The sample lists 550,000 to 750,000 distinct CDR3 sequences; over 20% were seen once. Sequencing was performed on blood. Every receptor here comes from a man in his 70s in good health. Each CDR3 is given with its conserved first and last residue. Each record gives: J gene, D gene, CDR3 length, clone size, V gene, CDR3 DNA, CDR3 protein. D genes are given only for firm matches. Clone size is stated in some rows and not others, as once, few, many or a class when expanded.

j_gene: TRBJ2-4
d_gene: -
len: 15
abundance: few
v_gene: TRBV7-3
CDR3nt: TGTGCCAGCAGCCGGGACGGGGGGCCCAAAAACATTCAGTACTTC
CDR3aa: CASSRDGGPKNIQYF

j_gene: TRBJ2-7
d_gene: -
len: 13
abundance: many
v_gene: TRBV2
CDR3nt: TGTGCCAGCAGTGAAGACAGCCGCTACGAGCAGTACTTC
CDR3aa: CASSEDSRYEQYF

j_gene: TRBJ2-7
d_gene: -
len: 12
abundance: few
v_gene: TRBV28
CDR3nt: TGTGCCAGCAGATCGGCGGGGTGGGAGCAGTACTTC
CDR3aa: CASRSAGWEQYF

j_gene: TRBJ2-1
d_gene: TRBD2
len: 18
abundance: -
v_gene: TRBV20-1
CDR3nt: TGCAGTGCTAGAGCCGGGACTAGCGGAGCTAGCTCCTACAATGAGCAGTTCTTC
CDR3aa: CSARAGTSGASSYNEQFF

j_gene: TRBJ1-2
d_gene: -
len: 14
abundance: -
v_gene: TRBV5-1
CDR3nt: TGCGCCAGCAGCTTGGATTTGGGTACAGATGGCTACACCTTC
CDR3aa: CASSLDLGTDGYTF

j_gene: TRBJ2-7
d_gene: TRBD2
len: 15
abundance: many
v_gene: TRBV6-2/TRBV6-3
CDR3nt: TGTGCCAGCAGCCCACTAGCGGGGAGCTCCTACGAGCAGTACTTC
CDR3aa: CASSPLAGSSYEQYF

j_gene: TRBJ2-7
d_gene: -
len: 15
abundance: -
v_gene: TRBV20-1
CDR3nt: TGCAGTGCTAGTCGGGGGAGGGGGCAATCCTACGAGCAGTACTTC
CDR3aa: CSASRGRGQSYEQYF

j_gene: TRBJ2-3
d_gene: -
len: 15
abundance: -
v_gene: TRBV6-1
CDR3nt: TGTGCCAGCAGTGCAACCCTAGTTCCCTCAGATACGCAGTATTTT
CDR3aa: CASSATLVPSDTQYF

j_gene: TRBJ2-7
d_gene: TRBD2
len: 15
abundance: -
v_gene: TRBV12-5
CDR3nt: TGTGCTAGTGGTTTGATAGCGGGGTTCTCCTACGAGCAGTACTTC
CDR3aa: CASGLIAGFSYEQYF

j_gene: TRBJ2-7
d_gene: -
len: 14
abundance: -
v_gene: TRBV15
CDR3nt: TGTGCCACCAGCAAAGCGTTGAGCTCCTACGAGCAGTACTTC
CDR3aa: CATSKALSSYEQYF

j_gene: TRBJ2-5
d_gene: -
len: 13
abundance: few
v_gene: TRBV12-3/TRBV12-4
CDR3nt: TGTGCCAGCAGTTTCGACCGTAAAGAGACCCAGTACTTC
CDR3aa: CASSFDRKETQYF

j_gene: TRBJ2-1
d_gene: TRBD1
len: 14
abundance: -
v_gene: TRBV6-6
CDR3nt: TGTGCCAGCACCACAGGGGTGTATTACAATGAGCAGTTCTTC
CDR3aa: CASTTGVYYNEQFF

j_gene: TRBJ1-1
d_gene: -
len: 14
abundance: many
v_gene: TRBV7-9
CDR3nt: TGTGCCAGCAGCTTAGAAGGGGGGCGGTCTGAAGCTTTCTTT
CDR3aa: CASSLEGGRSEAFF

j_gene: TRBJ1-1
d_gene: -
len: 14
abundance: -
v_gene: TRBV7-3
CDR3nt: TGTGCCAGCAGCCCCAGGGAGGTGAACACTGAAGCTTTCTTT
CDR3aa: CASSPREVNTEAFF

j_gene: TRBJ1-1
d_gene: -
len: 13
abundance: -
v_gene: TRBV24-1
CDR3nt: TGTGCCACCAGATCTGGAGGGGGTGGGAAAGCTTTCTTT
CDR3aa: CATRSGGGGKAFF

j_gene: TRBJ1-5
d_gene: -
len: 13
abundance: -
v_gene: TRBV20-1
CDR3nt: TGCAGTGCTAGAGATGCAGGGGATCAGCCCCAGCATTTT
CDR3aa: CSARDAGDQPQHF

j_gene: TRBJ1-4
d_gene: -
len: 12
abundance: few
v_gene: TRBV29-1
CDR3nt: TGCAGCGTTCGGTCAACTAATGAAAAACTGTTTTTT
CDR3aa: CSVRSTNEKLFF

j_gene: TRBJ1-5
d_gene: TRBD1
len: 14
abundance: few
v_gene: TRBV20-1
CDR3nt: TGCAGTGCAGGGACAGGAAATAGCAATCAGCCCCAGCATTTT
CDR3aa: CSAGTGNSNQPQHF

j_gene: TRBJ2-7
d_gene: TRBD1
len: 11
abundance: few
v_gene: TRBV28
CDR3nt: TGTGCCAGCGGGACAGTCTACGGGCAGTACTTC
CDR3aa: CASGTVYGQYF

j_gene: TRBJ2-6
d_gene: -
len: 18
abundance: -
v_gene: TRBV7-2
CDR3nt: TGTGCCAGCAGCTTACGGCTAGCAGAGAGCTCTGGGGCCAACGTCCTGACTTTC
CDR3aa: CASSLRLAESSGANVLTF

j_gene: TRBJ2-3
d_gene: TRBD2
len: 15
abundance: -
v_gene: TRBV4-2
CDR3nt: TGTGCCAGCAGCCAAGAACAGCGGGAGGGTGGTACGCAGTATTTT
CDR3aa: CASSQEQREGGTQYF

j_gene: TRBJ2-7
d_gene: TRBD2
len: 15
abundance: -
v_gene: TRBV12-3/TRBV12-4
CDR3nt: TGTGCCAGCAGCCCGGGGACTAGGGGTTCCTACGAGCAGTACTTC
CDR3aa: CASSPGTRGSYEQYF

j_gene: TRBJ2-3
d_gene: -
len: 15
abundance: -
v_gene: TRBV14
CDR3nt: TGTGCCAGCAGTCAAGGCGTGGGAGAAACAGATACGCAGTATTTT
CDR3aa: CASSQGVGETDTQYF

j_gene: TRBJ2-5
d_gene: TRBD2
len: 15
abundance: many
v_gene: TRBV18
CDR3nt: TGTGCCAGCTCACCAGGGGACTACAGTCAAGAGACCCAGTACTTC
CDR3aa: CASSPGDYSQETQYF

j_gene: TRBJ1-1
d_gene: -
len: 13
abundance: few
v_gene: TRBV6-5
CDR3nt: TGTGCCAGCAGTTACTCGAGGTCCCGGAAAGCTTTCTTT
CDR3aa: CASSYSRSRKAFF

j_gene: TRBJ1-1
d_gene: -
len: 14
abundance: few
v_gene: TRBV10-2
CDR3nt: TGCGCCAGCAGTGAGTCTGGCAGCTACACTGAAGCTTTCTTT
CDR3aa: CASSESGSYTEAFF

j_gene: TRBJ2-3
d_gene: -
len: 12
abundance: few
v_gene: TRBV7-2
CDR3nt: TGTGCCAGCAGCCGTACCAGGGATACGCAGTATTTT
CDR3aa: CASSRTRDTQYF

j_gene: TRBJ2-3
d_gene: -
len: 13
abundance: -
v_gene: TRBV28
CDR3nt: TGTGCAAGCACTTTCGGTAACCGAGATACGCAGTATTTT
CDR3aa: CASTFGNRDTQYF

j_gene: TRBJ2-3
d_gene: TRBD2
len: 14
abundance: -
v_gene: TRBV20-1
CDR3nt: TGCAGTGCGACGACTGGACTAGCAACAAATACGCAGTATTTT
CDR3aa: CSATTGLATNTQYF

j_gene: TRBJ2-2
d_gene: -
len: 16
abundance: few
v_gene: TRBV7-2
CDR3nt: TGTGCCAGCAGCCAAAGACGCGGGCTGGGCACCGGGGAGCTGTCTTTT
CDR3aa: CASSQRRGLGTGELSF

j_gene: TRBJ1-2
d_gene: -
len: 12
abundance: few
v_gene: TRBV28
CDR3nt: TGTGCCGGCAGTTTAGGAAAATATGGCTACACCTTC
CDR3aa: CAGSLGKYGYTF

j_gene: TRBJ2-5
d_gene: -
len: 14
abundance: -
v_gene: TRBV20-1
CDR3nt: TGCAGTGCTATCCGGGGCCGTCCGCAAGAGACCCAGTACTTC
CDR3aa: CSAIRGRPQETQYF

j_gene: TRBJ2-2
d_gene: TRBD1
len: 16
abundance: -
v_gene: TRBV18
CDR3nt: TGTGCCAGCTCACCACCGGACAGGGTTAACACCGGGGAGCTGTTTTTT
CDR3aa: CASSPPDRVNTGELFF

j_gene: TRBJ2-4
d_gene: -
len: 14
abundance: -
v_gene: TRBV15
CDR3nt: TGTGCCACCAGCAGGGACGGGACCAAAAACATTCGGTACTTC
CDR3aa: CATSRDGTKNIRYF

j_gene: TRBJ1-1
d_gene: TRBD1
len: 16
abundance: many
v_gene: TRBV5-1
CDR3nt: TGCGCCAGCAGCTTGGTGGACAGGGAGGTAAACACTGAAGCTTTCTTT
CDR3aa: CASSLVDREVNTEAFF

j_gene: TRBJ1-2
d_gene: TRBD1
len: 15
abundance: -
v_gene: TRBV6-2/TRBV6-3
CDR3nt: TGTGCCAGCAGTAACCGGGACAGGGATGGTTATGGCTACACCTTC
CDR3aa: CASSNRDRDGYGYTF

j_gene: TRBJ1-1
d_gene: -
len: 16
abundance: -
v_gene: TRBV28
CDR3nt: TGTGCCAGCAGTATCCCCCTGACGGGTGGGGGTAGTGAAGCTTTCTTT
CDR3aa: CASSIPLTGGGSEAFF

j_gene: TRBJ2-5
d_gene: -
len: 14
abundance: -
v_gene: TRBV9
CDR3nt: TGTGCCAGCAGCGTAGAGGGACTTGGGGAGACCCAGTACTTC
CDR3aa: CASSVEGLGETQYF

j_gene: TRBJ2-5
d_gene: TRBD2
len: 15
abundance: -
v_gene: TRBV7-9
CDR3nt: TGTGCCAACAGCCTAACGAGCGGGGGACAAGAGACCCAGTACTTC
CDR3aa: CANSLTSGGQETQYF

j_gene: TRBJ1-2
d_gene: TRBD1
len: 15
abundance: few
v_gene: TRBV29-1
CDR3nt: TGCAGCGCCATGTTCCCTAAAGGCAGGGGGCATGGCTACACCTTC
CDR3aa: CSAMFPKGRGHGYTF

j_gene: TRBJ1-2
d_gene: -
len: 15
abundance: few
v_gene: TRBV9
CDR3nt: TGTGCCAGCAGCGTAGGAGGAGGTAATGACTATGGCTACACCTTC
CDR3aa: CASSVGGGNDYGYTF

j_gene: TRBJ2-7
d_gene: TRBD2
len: 15
abundance: few
v_gene: TRBV6-5
CDR3nt: TGTGCCAGCAATCCTCTTAGCGGGGTTCAGTCAGAGCAGTACTTC
CDR3aa: CASNPLSGVQSEQYF

j_gene: TRBJ2-7
d_gene: -
len: 18
abundance: -
v_gene: TRBV7-6
CDR3nt: TGTGCCAGCAGCTCGCAATTTGGCCCCGGGGACTTCCACTACGAGCAGTACTTC
CDR3aa: CASSSQFGPGDFHYEQYF

j_gene: TRBJ2-1
d_gene: TRBD2
len: 20
abundance: -
v_gene: TRBV7-9
CDR3nt: TGTGCCAGCAGCTTACTTAGACTAGCGGGAGGGCCAAACTTGAACAATGAGCAGTTCTTC
CDR3aa: CASSLLRLAGGPNLNNEQFF

j_gene: TRBJ1-3
d_gene: TRBD1
len: 13
abundance: many
v_gene: TRBV7-2
CDR3nt: TGTGCCAGCAGCTTGGACAGGCAAAACACCATATATTTT
CDR3aa: CASSLDRQNTIYF

j_gene: TRBJ2-7
d_gene: -
len: 14
abundance: -
v_gene: TRBV14
CDR3nt: TGTGCCAGCAGCCAACTGGGCGGCTCCTACGAGCAGTACTTC
CDR3aa: CASSQLGGSYEQYF

j_gene: TRBJ2-2
d_gene: TRBD2
len: 15
abundance: few
v_gene: TRBV7-3
CDR3nt: TGTGCCAGCAGCTTAACGGGAGGGCCCGCCGGGGAGCTGTTTTTT
CDR3aa: CASSLTGGPAGELFF

j_gene: TRBJ2-7
d_gene: -
len: 14
abundance: -
v_gene: TRBV7-9
CDR3nt: TGTGCCAGCAGCCCAGGGACTCCTTCCTACGAGCAGTACTTC
CDR3aa: CASSPGTPSYEQYF

j_gene: TRBJ1-2
d_gene: -
len: 12
abundance: -
v_gene: TRBV19
CDR3nt: TGTGCCAGTAGTAGGTCAGCGGAAGGCTACACCTTC
CDR3aa: CASSRSAEGYTF

j_gene: TRBJ2-3
d_gene: TRBD2
len: 15
abundance: -
v_gene: TRBV20-1
CDR3nt: TGCAGTGCTAGGGCGACTAGCGGGAGCACAGATACGCAGTATTTT
CDR3aa: CSARATSGSTDTQYF

j_gene: TRBJ2-5
d_gene: TRBD1
len: 15
abundance: many
v_gene: TRBV12-3/TRBV12-4
CDR3nt: TGTGCCAGCAGTTTCTCCAGGGGGTCGGGAAAGACCCAGTACTTC
CDR3aa: CASSFSRGSGKTQYF

j_gene: TRBJ2-7
d_gene: TRBD2
len: 14
abundance: -
v_gene: TRBV20-1
CDR3nt: TGCAGTGCTAGGTCTAGCGGGATATCCTACGAGCAGTACTTC
CDR3aa: CSARSSGISYEQYF

j_gene: TRBJ2-7
d_gene: TRBD2
len: 16
abundance: -
v_gene: TRBV20-1
CDR3nt: TGCAGTGCTAGAGTACCTGGCGGGAGCGGCGGTGGCGAGCAGTACTTC
CDR3aa: CSARVPGGSGGGEQYF

j_gene: TRBJ2-3
d_gene: -
len: 14
abundance: -
v_gene: TRBV12-3/TRBV12-4
CDR3nt: TGTGCCAGCAGTTTATGGACTGGCACAGATACGCAGTATTTT
CDR3aa: CASSLWTGTDTQYF